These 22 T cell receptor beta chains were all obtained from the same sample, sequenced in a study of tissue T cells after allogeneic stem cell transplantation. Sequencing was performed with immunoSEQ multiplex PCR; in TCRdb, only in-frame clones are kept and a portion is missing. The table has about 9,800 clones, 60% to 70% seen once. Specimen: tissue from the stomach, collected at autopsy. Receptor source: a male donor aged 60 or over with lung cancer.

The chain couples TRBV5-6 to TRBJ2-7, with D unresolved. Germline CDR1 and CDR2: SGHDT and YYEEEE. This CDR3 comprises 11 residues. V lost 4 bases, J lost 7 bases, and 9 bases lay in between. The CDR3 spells CASSIEREQYF. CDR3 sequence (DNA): TGTGCCAGCAGCATAGAACGGGAGCAGTACTTC.

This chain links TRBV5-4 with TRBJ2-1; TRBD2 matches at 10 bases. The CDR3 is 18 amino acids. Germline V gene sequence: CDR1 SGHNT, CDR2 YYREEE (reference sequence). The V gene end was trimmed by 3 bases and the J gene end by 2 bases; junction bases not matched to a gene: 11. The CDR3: CASSSRTSGGLAYNEQFF. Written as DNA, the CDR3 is TGTGCCAGCAGCTCAAGGACTAGCGGAGGTTTGGCCTACAATGAGCAGTTCTTC.

In DNA form, the CDR3 reads TGCAGCGCTGGGGCCCAAAGTGGGGGAGAGCAGTACTTC. It codes for CSAGAQSGGEQYF. This chain links TRBV29-1 with TRBJ2-7; tentatively, D is TRBD1 or TRBD2 (5 bases each). V was clipped by 7 bases and J by 7 bases, with 20 bases between them. CDR1 is SQVTM and CDR2 is ANQGSEA in the germline V gene. This CDR3 has 13 amino acids.

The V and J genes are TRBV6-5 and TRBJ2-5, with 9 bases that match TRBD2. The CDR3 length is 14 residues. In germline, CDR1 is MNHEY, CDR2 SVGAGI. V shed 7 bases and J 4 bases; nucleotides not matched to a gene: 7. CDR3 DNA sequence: TGTGCCAGCATGCCAGCGGGGGGTGTAGAGACCCAGTACTTC. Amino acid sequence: CASMPAGGVETQYF.

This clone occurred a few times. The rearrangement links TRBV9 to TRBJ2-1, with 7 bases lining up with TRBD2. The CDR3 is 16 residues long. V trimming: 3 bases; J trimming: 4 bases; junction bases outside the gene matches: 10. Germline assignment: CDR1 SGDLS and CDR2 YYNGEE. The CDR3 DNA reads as TGTGCCAGCAGCGGTAAAGCGGGAAGGACGTACAATGAGCAGTTCTTC. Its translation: CASSGKAGRTYNEQFF.

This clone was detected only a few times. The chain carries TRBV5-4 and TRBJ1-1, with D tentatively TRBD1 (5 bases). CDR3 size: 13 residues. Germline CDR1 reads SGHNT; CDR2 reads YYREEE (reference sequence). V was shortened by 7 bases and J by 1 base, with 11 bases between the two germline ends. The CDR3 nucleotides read TGTGCCAGCCGCCAGGGTCGGAACACTGAAGCTTTCTTT. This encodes CASRQGRNTEAFF.

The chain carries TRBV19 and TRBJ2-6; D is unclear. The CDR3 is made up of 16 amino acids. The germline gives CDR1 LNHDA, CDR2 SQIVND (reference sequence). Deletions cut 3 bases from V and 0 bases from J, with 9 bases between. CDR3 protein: CASSMTAHSGANVLTF. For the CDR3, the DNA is TGTGCCAGTAGTATGACGGCTCACTCTGGGGCCAACGTCCTGACTTTC.

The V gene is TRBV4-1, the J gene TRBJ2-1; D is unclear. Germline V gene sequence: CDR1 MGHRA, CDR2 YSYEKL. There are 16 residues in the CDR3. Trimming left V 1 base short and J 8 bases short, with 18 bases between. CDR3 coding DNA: TGCGCCAGCAGCCAAGTCCTGGGAAACCGAGGCCATGAGCAGTTCTTC. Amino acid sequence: CASSQVLGNRGHEQFF.

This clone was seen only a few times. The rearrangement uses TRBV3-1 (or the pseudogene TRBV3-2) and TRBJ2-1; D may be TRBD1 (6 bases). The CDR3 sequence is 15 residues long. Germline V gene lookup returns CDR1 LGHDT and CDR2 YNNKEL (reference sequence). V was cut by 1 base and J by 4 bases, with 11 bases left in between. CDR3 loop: CASSQGGPRYNEQFF. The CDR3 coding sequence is TGTGCCAGCAGCCAAGGGGGGCCGAGATACAATGAGCAGTTCTTC.

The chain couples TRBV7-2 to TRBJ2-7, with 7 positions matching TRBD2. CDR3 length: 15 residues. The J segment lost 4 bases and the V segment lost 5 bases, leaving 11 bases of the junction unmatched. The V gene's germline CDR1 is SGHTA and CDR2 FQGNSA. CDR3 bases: TGTGCCAGCAGCCCCATCTCTAGCGGACTTTACGAGCAGTACTTC. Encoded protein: CASSPISSGLYEQYF.

The CDR3 here is CASSWTGGGTDTQYF. CDR3 DNA sequence: TGTGCCAGCAGCTGGACAGGGGGTGGCACAGATACGCAGTATTTT. The chain uses TRBV5-4 and TRBJ2-3; 10 nucleotides agree with TRBD1. CDR1 is SGHNT, CDR2 YYREEE, per germline (reference sequence). Unmatched junction bases numbered 2, after V lost 3 bases and J lost 1 base. The length of the CDR3 is 15 residues.

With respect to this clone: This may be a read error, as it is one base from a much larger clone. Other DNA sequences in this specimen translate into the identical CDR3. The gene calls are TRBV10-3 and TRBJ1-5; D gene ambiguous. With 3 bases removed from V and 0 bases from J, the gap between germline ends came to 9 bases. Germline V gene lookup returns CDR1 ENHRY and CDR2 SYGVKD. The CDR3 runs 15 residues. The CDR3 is CAISEGRNSNQPQHF. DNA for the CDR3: TGTGCCATCAGTGAAGGCAGAAATAGCAATCAGCCCCAGCATTTT.

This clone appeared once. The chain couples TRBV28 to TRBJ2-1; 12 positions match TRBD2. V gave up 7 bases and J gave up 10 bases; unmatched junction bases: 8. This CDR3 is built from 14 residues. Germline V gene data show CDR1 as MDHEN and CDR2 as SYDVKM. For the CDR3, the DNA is TGTGCCAGCACCGAGGGACTAGCGGGTGGCGAGCAGTTCTTC. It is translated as CASTEGLAGGEQFF. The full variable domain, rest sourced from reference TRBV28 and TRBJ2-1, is DVKVTQSSRYLVKRTGEKVFLECVQDMDHENMFWYRQDPGLGLRLIYFSYDVKMKEKGDIPEGYSVSREKKERFSLILESASTNQTSMYLCASTEGLAGGEQFFGPGTRLTVL.

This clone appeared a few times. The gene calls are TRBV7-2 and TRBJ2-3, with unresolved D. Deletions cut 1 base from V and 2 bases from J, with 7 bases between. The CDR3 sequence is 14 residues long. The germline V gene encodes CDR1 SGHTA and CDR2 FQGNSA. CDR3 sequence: CASSLGGFTDTQYF. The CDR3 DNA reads TGTGCCAGCAGCTTAGGAGGCTTCACAGATACGCAGTATTTT.

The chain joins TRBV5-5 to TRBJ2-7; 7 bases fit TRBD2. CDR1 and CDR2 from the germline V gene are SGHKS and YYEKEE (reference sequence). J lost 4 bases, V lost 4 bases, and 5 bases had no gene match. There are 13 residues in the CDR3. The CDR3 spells CASSGGLVYEQYF. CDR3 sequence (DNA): TGTGCCAGCAGCGGAGGACTAGTTTACGAGCAGTACTTC.

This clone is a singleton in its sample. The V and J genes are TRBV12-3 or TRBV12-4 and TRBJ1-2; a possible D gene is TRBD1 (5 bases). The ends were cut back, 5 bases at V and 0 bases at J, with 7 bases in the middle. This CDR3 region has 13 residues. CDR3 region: CASSGGTNYGYTF. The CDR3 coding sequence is TGTGCCAGCAGTGGGGGGACTAACTATGGCTACACCTTC.

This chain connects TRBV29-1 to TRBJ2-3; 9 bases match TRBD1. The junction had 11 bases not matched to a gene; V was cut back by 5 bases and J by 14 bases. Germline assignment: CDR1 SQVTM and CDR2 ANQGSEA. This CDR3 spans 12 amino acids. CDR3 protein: CSVPGTGFVPYF. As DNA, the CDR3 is TGCAGCGTTCCCGGGACAGGGTTTGTTCCGTATTTT.

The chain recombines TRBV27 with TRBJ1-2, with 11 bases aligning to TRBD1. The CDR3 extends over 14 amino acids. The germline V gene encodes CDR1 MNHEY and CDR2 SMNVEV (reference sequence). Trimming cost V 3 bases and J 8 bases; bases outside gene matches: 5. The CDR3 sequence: CASSFGTGGLGYTF. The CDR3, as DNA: TGTGCCAGCAGTTTCGGGACAGGGGGTTTGGGCTACACCTTC.

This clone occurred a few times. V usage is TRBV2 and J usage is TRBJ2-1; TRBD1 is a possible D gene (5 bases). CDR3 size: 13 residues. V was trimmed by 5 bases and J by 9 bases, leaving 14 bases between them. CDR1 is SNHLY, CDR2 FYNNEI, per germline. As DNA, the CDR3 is TGTGCCAGCAGTTTTCCACAGGTGGGTGAGCAGTTCTTC. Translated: CASSFPQVGEQFF.

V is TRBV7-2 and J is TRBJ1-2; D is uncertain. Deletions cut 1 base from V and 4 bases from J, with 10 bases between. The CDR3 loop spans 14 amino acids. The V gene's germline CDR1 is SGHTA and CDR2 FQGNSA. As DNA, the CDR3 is TGTGCCAGCAGCTTAGAGGTGCAGCCCTATGGCTACACCTTC. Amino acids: CASSLEVQPYGYTF.

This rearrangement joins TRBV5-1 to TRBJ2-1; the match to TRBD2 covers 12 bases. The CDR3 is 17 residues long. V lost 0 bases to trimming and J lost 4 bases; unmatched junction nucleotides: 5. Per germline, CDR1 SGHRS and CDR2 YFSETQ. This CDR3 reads CASSLVTSGGSYNEQFF. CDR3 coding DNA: TGCGCCAGCAGCTTGGTGACTAGCGGGGGCTCTTACAATGAGCAGTTCTTC. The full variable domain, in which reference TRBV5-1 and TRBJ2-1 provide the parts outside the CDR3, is KAGVTQTPRYLIKTRGQQVTLSCSPISGHRSVSWYQQTPGQGLQFLFEYFSETQRNKGNFPGRFSGRQFSNSRSEMNVSTLELGDSALYLCASSLVTSGGSYNEQFFGPGTRLTVL.

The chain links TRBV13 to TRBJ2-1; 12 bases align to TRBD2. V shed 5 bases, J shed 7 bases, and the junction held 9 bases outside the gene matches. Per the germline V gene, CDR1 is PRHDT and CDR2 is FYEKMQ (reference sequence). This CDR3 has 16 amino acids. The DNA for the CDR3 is TGTGCCAGCAGCGACGCCCGACTAGCGGGGGCTAATGAGCAGTTCTTC. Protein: CASSDARLAGANEQFF.